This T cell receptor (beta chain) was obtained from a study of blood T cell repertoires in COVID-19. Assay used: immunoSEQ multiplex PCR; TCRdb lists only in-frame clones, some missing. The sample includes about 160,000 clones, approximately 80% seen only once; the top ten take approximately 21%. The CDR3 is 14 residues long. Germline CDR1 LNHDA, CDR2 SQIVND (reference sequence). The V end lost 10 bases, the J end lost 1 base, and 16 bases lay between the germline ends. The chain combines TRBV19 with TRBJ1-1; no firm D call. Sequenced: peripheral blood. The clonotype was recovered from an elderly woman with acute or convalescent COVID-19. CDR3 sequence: CATCKGGRNTEAFF. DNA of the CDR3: TGTGCCACGTGCAAGGGAGGCAGGAACACTGAAGCTTTCTTT.